These T cell receptor beta chains were read from a single sample in a study of PD-1 blockade in classical Hodgkin lymphoma. Data came from immunoSEQ multiplex PCR; TCRdb stores just in-frame clones and leaves some out. The repertoire holds 95,000 to 100,000 clones, with more than 85% as singletons. The sample was peripheral blood mononuclear cells (PBMCs), taken before the second cycle of nivolumab. These receptors all stem from a human donor with classical Hodgkin lymphoma. Both conserved end residues are part of each CDR3. A D gene is named only where the DNA matches it firmly. Expanded clones are given a class, and other clones once, few, many or no size at all.

TRBV29-1	TRBD1	TRBJ2-2	-	TGCAGCACCAGACCGGGACAGGGGACCGGGGAGCTGTTTTTT	CSTRPGQGTGELFF
TRBV5-4	-	TRBJ2-3	-	TGTGCCAGCAGCTTGGGGGCCCCGGGACAACTCGTAGATACGCAGTATTTT	CASSLGAPGQLVDTQYF
TRBV7-6	-	TRBJ2-3	-	TGTGCCAGCAGCTTAGGGGGGACCTTCACAGATACGCAGTATTTT	CASSLGGTFTDTQYF
TRBV30	TRBD2	TRBJ2-1	-	TGTGCCTGGAGTGGGTGGGGGGGCAATGAGCAGTTCTTC	CAWSGWGGNEQFF
TRBV9	-	TRBJ1-4	few	TGTGCCAGCACGTCGGGGAGGGCAAATGAAAAACTGTTTTTT	CASTSGRANEKLFF
TRBV7-3	-	TRBJ2-7	once	TGTGCCAGCAGCTTAGGGGCGACCTACGAGCAGTACTTC	CASSLGATYEQYF
TRBV30	-	TRBJ2-5	-	TGTGCCTGGAGTGTCAGTCGGTTAGGGGAGACCCAGTACTTC	CAWSVSRLGETQYF
TRBV30	TRBD1	TRBJ2-7	-	TGTGCCTGGAGCGCGGACAGGGGAAACTACGAGCAGTACTTC	CAWSADRGNYEQYF
TRBV14	-	TRBJ2-7	-	TGTGCCAGCAGCCAAACCTTCGAGGGTAACGAGCAGTACTTC	CASSQTFEGNEQYF
TRBV30	-	TRBJ1-1	few	TGTGCCTGCCGCCAGGGGAGGAGGGACACTGAAGCTTTCTTT	CACRQGRRDTEAFF
TRBV9	TRBD1	TRBJ1-4	-	TGTGCCAGCAGCCAGGCCGGGACAGGATTCGAAAAACTGTTTTTT	CASSQAGTGFEKLFF
TRBV10-3	-	TRBJ2-1	-	TGTGCCATCAGTGACCCGCGTGGGGGTGAGCAGTTCTTC	CAISDPRGGEQFF
TRBV5-6	-	TRBJ2-1	-	TGTGCCAGCACTCTTCACAATGAGCAGTTCTTC	CASTLHNEQFF
TRBV5-1	-	TRBJ2-1	once	TGCGCCAGCAGCTGGGGTTCTCGCGGGGCTTACAATGAGCAGTTCTTC	CASSWGSRGAYNEQFF
TRBV7-9	-	TRBJ2-4	-	TGTGCCAGCAGCTTTGGAGGGACAGACCGATCTGGGACCAAAAACATTCAGTACTTC	CASSFGGTDRSGTKNIQYF
TRBV19	TRBD2	TRBJ2-2	once	TGTGCCAGTAGTCCTGGACTAGCACGAGCGTACCCCAACACCGGGGAGCTGTTTTTT	CASSPGLARAYPNTGELFF
TRBV27	-	TRBJ2-1	-	TGTGCCAGCAGTTTCCGAGGGGGTTACAATGAGCAGTTCTTC	CASSFRGGYNEQFF
TRBV9	-	TRBJ2-3	few	TGTGCCAGCAGCGTAGGGGGCACAGATACGCAGTATTTT	CASSVGGTDTQYF
TRBV2	-	TRBJ2-4	-	TGTGCCGCCCGGTTAGCCAAAAACATTCAGTACTTC	CAARLAKNIQYF
TRBV7-7	TRBD1	TRBJ2-1	-	TGTGCCAGCAGCCCCGGGACAGGACTTTACAATGAGCAGTTCTTC	CASSPGTGLYNEQFF
TRBV30	TRBD1	TRBJ1-1	-	TGTGCCTGGAGTCGGTGGGACAGGGGCACTGAAGCTTTCTTT	CAWSRWDRGTEAFF
TRBV4-1	TRBD2	TRBJ2-1	once	TGCGCCAGCAGCCAGGAGCTAGCGGGGTTGAATAATGAGCAGTTCTTC	CASSQELAGLNNEQFF
TRBV13	TRBD2	TRBJ2-1	-	TGTGCCAGCAGCTTAGACCCTGGCGGGGGGCGTGGGAATGAGCAGTTCTTC	CASSLDPGGGRGNEQFF
TRBV2	-	TRBJ2-6	-	TGTGCCAGCTCCTCAGGGTTAGGCTCTGGGGCCAACGTCCTGACTTTC	CASSSGLGSGANVLTF
TRBV5-1	-	TRBJ1-1	-	TGCGCCAGCAGCCTAAACGTGAACACTGAAGCTTTCTTT	CASSLNVNTEAFF
TRBV6-1	TRBD2	TRBJ2-3	-	TGTGCCAGCAGTAATAGCGGGGGGGCAATCGATACGCAGTATTTT	CASSNSGGAIDTQYF
TRBV7-2	TRBD1	TRBJ1-1	-	TGTGCCAGCACCCCGCTTAGACGGACAGGGGGAGGGTGGACTGAAGCTTTCTTT	CASTPLRRTGGGWTEAFF
TRBV7-9	TRBD1	TRBJ1-4	-	TGTGCCAGCAGCTCACAGGGGTCTAATGAAAAACTGTTTTTT	CASSSQGSNEKLFF
TRBV27	-	TRBJ2-1	-	TGTGCCAGCAGTTTAGTGGGGAATGGCGGTGAGCAGTTCTTC	CASSLVGNGGEQFF
TRBV2	-	TRBJ2-5	-	TGTGCCAGCAGTGAACCCGGCTACTTTAGTGCGCAGTACTTC	CASSEPGYFSAQYF
TRBV29-1	-	TRBJ2-5	-	TGCAGCGTTGGGGGGGAGACCCAGTACTTC	CSVGGETQYF
TRBV7-6	-	TRBJ1-1	-	TGTGCCAGCAGCTTAGACCCAAGAATGACTGAAGCTTTCTTT	CASSLDPRMTEAFF
TRBV5-1	-	TRBJ1-1	-	TGCGCCAGCAGCTTGGAACAGGGAGGCACTGAAGCTTTCTTT	CASSLEQGGTEAFF
TRBV7-9	-	TRBJ2-7	-	TGTGCCAGCAGCTCCGGATCGGTTGTCACCTACGAGCAGTACTTC	CASSSGSVVTYEQYF
TRBV19	-	TRBJ1-4	-	-	CASLDRGNEKLFFGLGNEKLFF
TRBV7-9	-	TRBJ2-5	-	TGTGCCAGCAGCTTAGGGGGAAGTAGGGAGACCCAGTACTTC	CASSLGGSRETQYF
TRBV5-1	-	TRBJ1-3	-	TGCGCCAGCAGCTCGGGACTGCTCTCTGGAAACACCATATATTTT	CASSSGLLSGNTIYF
TRBV18	-	TRBJ2-1	-	TGTGCCAGCTCACTCACGAATGAGCAGTTCTTC	CASSLTNEQFF
TRBV10-3	-	TRBJ2-7	-	TGTGCCATCCAAGATAATACCTACGAGCAGTACTTC	CAIQDNTYEQYF
TRBV5-1	-	TRBJ1-1	-	TGCGCCAGCAGCCCGGGACGGATGAACACTGAAGCTTTCTTT	CASSPGRMNTEAFF
TRBV5-1	-	TRBJ2-5	-	TGCGCCAGCAGCTTAGGGACTTCCTCGGGGGAGACCCAGTACTTC	CASSLGTSSGETQYF
TRBV4-3	TRBD1	TRBJ2-1	-	TGCGCCAGCAGCCAACACCCTGAACGGACAGGGGACAATGAGCAGTTCTTC	CASSQHPERTGDNEQFF
TRBV19	-	TRBJ1-1	-	TGTGCCAGTAGTATGAAGATAGGGGGGAACACTGAAGCTTTCTTT	CASSMKIGGNTEAFF
TRBV7-2	TRBD1	TRBJ1-1	-	TGTGCCAGCAGCCCCCGGACAGGGGGGAGCACTGAAGCTTTCTTT	CASSPRTGGSTEAFF
TRBV4-3	TRBD1	TRBJ2-1	-	TGCGCCAGCAGCCAAGAAAGTTACGGAGACAGGGGGCCGGGGAATGAGCAGTTCTTC	CASSQESYGDRGPGNEQFF
TRBV7-6	-	TRBJ1-3	-	TGTGCCAGCAGCTTACACGGGGACTCTGGAAACACCATATATTTT	CASSLHGDSGNTIYF
TRBV7-2	-	TRBJ1-1	-	TGTGCCAGCAGCTCCTTCCGGGACCCCCGAGAGGCTTTCTTT	CASSSFRDPREAFF
TRBV29-1	-	TRBJ2-4	-	TGCAGCGTTGGCGACCGAGAGGACATTCAGTACTTC	CSVGDREDIQYF
TRBV19	-	TRBJ2-7	-	TGTGCCAGTAGTATACCCGGGGCCTACGAGCAGTACTTC	CASSIPGAYEQYF
TRBV5-6	-	TRBJ2-5	once	TGTGCCAGCAGCTTTATGGGGCCAGGGTCACAAGAGACCCAGTACTTC	CASSFMGPGSQETQYF
TRBV28	TRBD1	TRBJ2-3	-	TGTGCCAGCAGACGTGACAGGGTTCCCACAGATACGCAGTATTTT	CASRRDRVPTDTQYF
TRBV2	-	TRBJ2-1	-	TGTGCCAGCAGTGAGTATCGGTCAGATCCCTACAATGAGCAGTTCTTC	CASSEYRSDPYNEQFF
TRBV5-4	-	TRBJ1-4	-	TGTGCCAGCAGCTTGGCAGGGGATGAAAAACTGTTTTTT	CASSLAGDEKLFF